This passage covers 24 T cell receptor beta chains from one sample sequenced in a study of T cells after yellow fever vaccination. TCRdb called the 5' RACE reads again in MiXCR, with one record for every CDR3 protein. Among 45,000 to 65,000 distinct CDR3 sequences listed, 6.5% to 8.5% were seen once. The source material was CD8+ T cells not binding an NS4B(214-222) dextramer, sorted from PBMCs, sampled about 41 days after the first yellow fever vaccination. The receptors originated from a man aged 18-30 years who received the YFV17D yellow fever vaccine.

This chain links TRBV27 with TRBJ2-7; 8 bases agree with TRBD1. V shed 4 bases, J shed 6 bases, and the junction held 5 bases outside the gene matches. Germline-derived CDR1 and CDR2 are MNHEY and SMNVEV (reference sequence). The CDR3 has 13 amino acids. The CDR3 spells CASSSGTGGEQYF. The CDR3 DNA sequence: TGTGCCAGCAGTTCCGGGACAGGCGGCGAGCAGTACTTC.

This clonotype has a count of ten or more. CDR3 DNA sequence: TGCAGCGTGCAAGGACTAGCGGGGTCCAAAAACATTCAGTACTTC. This sequence encodes CSVQGLAGSKNIQYF. The chain uses TRBV29-1 and TRBJ2-4; TRBD2 matches at 12 bases. CDR1 is SQVTM, CDR2 ANQGSEA, per germline. J was trimmed by 2 bases and V by 6 bases; bases with no gene match: 5. This CDR3 is 15 amino acids long. Using reference TRBV29-1 and TRBJ2-4 for the parts outside the CDR3, the full variable domain is SAVISQKPSRDICQRGTSLTIQCQVDSQVTMMFWYRQQPGQSLTLIATANQGSEATYESGFVIDKFPISRPNLTFSTLTVSNMSPEDSSIYLCSVQGLAGSKNIQYFGAGTRLSVL.

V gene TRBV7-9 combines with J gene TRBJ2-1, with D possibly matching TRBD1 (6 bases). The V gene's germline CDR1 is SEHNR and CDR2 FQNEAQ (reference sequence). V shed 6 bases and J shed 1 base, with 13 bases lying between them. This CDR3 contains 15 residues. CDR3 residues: CASSQGTNSYNEQFF. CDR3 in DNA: TGTGCCAGCAGTCAGGGGACAAATTCCTACAATGAGCAGTTCTTC.

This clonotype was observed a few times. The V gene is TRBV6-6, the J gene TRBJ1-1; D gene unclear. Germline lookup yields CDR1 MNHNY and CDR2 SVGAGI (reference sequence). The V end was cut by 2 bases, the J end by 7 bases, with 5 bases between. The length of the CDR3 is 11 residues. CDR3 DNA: TGTGCCAGCAGTTACGTAAATGAAGCTTTCTTT. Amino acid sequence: CASSYVNEAFF.

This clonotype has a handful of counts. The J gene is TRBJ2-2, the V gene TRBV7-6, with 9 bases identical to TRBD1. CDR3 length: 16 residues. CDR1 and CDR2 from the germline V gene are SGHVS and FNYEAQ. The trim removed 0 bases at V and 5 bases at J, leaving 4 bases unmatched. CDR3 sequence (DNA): TGTGCCAGCAGCTTAGCGACAGGGGGAAAGACCGGGGAGCTGTTTTTT. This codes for CASSLATGGKTGELFF.

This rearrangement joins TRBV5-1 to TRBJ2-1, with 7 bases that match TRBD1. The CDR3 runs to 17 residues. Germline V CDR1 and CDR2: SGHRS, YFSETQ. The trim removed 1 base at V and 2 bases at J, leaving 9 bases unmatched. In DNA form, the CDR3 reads TGCGCCAGCAGCTTGTACTCGGGACAGAAAACCTACAATGAGCAGTTCTTC. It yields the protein CASSLYSGQKTYNEQFF.

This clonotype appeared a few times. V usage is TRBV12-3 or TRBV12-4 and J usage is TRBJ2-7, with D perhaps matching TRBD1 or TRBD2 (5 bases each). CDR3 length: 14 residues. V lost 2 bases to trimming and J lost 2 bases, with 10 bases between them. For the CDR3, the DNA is TGTGCCAGCAGTTTATCTAGGGGAGCCTACGAGCAGTACTTC. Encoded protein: CASSLSRGAYEQYF.

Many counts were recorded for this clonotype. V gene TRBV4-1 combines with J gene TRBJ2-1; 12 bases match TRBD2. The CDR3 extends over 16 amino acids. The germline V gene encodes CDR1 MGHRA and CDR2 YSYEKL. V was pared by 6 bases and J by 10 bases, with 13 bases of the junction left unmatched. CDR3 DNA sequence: TGCGCCAGCAGGCCTCTGACTAGCGGGGGCATCAAGGAGCAGTTCTTC. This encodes CASRPLTSGGIKEQFF.

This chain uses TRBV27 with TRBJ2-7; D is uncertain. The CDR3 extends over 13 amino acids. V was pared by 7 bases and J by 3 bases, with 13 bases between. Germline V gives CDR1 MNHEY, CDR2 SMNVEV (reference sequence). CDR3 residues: CASTSGLDYEQYF. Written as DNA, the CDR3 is TGTGCCAGCACCTCGGGTCTAGACTACGAGCAGTACTTC.

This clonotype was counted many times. The CDR3: CATRRGVSGNQPQHF. The CDR3 DNA reads as TGTGCCACCAGGCGAGGGGTATCGGGCAATCAGCCCCAGCATTTT. The V and J genes are TRBV15 and TRBJ1-5; D might be TRBD1 (5 bases). V shed 6 bases and J shed 2 bases, with 14 bases lying between them. This CDR3 region has 15 residues. Germline V gene data show CDR1 as LNHNV and CDR2 as YYDKDF (reference sequence).

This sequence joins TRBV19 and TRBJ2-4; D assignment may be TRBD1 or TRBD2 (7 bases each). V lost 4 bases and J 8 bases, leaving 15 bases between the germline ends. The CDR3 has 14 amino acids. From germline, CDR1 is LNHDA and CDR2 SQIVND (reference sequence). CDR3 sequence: CASSTRGRGYIQYF. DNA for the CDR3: TGTGCCAGTAGTACGAGGGGGCGGGGGTACATTCAGTACTTC.

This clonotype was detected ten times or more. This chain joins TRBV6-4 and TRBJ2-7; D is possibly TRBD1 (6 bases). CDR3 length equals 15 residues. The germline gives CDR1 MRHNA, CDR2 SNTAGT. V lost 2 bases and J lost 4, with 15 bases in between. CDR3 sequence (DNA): TGTGCCAGCAGTGACGGAACAGGGAAAATTTACGAGCAGTACTTC. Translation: CASSDGTGKIYEQYF.

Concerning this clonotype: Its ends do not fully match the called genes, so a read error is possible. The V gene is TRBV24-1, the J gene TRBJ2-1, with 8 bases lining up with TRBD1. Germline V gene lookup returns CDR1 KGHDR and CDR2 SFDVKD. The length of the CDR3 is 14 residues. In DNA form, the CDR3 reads TGTGCCACCAGTGATCCCGGGACAGGAGATGAGCAGCTCTTC. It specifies CATSDPGTGDEQLF.

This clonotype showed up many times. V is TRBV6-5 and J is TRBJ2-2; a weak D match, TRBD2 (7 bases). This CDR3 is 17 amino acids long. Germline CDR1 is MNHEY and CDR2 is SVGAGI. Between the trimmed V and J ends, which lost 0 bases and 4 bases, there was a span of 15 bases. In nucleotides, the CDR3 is TGTGCCAGCAGTTACTCGGTCGGGGGGCTACTCACCGGGGAGCTGTTTTTT. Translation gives CASSYSVGGLLTGELFF.

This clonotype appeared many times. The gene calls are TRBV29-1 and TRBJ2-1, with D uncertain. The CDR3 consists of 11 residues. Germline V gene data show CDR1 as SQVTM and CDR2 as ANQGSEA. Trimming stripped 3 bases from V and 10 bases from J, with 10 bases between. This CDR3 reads CSVERRNEQFF. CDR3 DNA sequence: TGCAGCGTTGAGCGGCGTAACGAGCAGTTCTTC.

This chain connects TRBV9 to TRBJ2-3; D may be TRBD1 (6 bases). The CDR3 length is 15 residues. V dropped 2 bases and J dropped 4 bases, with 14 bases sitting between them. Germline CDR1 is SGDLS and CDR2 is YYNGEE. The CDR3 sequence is CASSVGASQADTQYF. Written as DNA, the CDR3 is TGTGCCAGCAGCGTGGGGGCTTCTCAGGCAGATACGCAGTATTTT.

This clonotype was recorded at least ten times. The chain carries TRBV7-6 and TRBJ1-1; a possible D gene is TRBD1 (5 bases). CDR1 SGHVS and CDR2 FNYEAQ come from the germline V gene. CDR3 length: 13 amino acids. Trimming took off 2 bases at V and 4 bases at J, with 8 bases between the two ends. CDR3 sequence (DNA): TGTGCCAGCAGCTTACAAAGGGGCACTGAAGCTTTCTTT. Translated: CASSLQRGTEAFF.

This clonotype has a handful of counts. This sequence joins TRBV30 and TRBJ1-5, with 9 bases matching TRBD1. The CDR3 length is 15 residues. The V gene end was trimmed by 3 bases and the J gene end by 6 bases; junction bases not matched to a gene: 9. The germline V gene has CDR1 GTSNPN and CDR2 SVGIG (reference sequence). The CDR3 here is CAWRPPGTGFQPQHF. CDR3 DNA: TGTGCCTGGAGACCGCCTGGGACAGGGTTTCAGCCCCAGCATTTT.

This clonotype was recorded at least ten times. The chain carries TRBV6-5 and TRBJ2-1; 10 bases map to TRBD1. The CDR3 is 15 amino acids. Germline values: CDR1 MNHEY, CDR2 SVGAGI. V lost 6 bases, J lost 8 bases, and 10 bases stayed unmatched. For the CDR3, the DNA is TGTGCCAGCAGCCAGACAGGGGGCATTTCCCATGAGCAGTTCTTC. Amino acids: CASSQTGGISHEQFF.

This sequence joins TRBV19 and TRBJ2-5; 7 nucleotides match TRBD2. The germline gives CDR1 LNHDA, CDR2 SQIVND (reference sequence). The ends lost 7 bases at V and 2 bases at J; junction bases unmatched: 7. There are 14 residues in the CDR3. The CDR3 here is CASKGLGGQETQYF. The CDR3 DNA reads TGTGCCAGTAAAGGGCTGGGGGGGCAAGAGACCCAGTACTTC.

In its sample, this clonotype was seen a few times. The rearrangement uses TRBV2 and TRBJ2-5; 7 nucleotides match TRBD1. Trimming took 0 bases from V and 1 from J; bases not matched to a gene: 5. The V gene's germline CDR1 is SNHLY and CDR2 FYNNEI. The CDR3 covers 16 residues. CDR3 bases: TGTGCCAGCAGTGAAGCATATGACAGGGCCCAAGAGACCCAGTACTTC. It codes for CASSEAYDRAQETQYF.

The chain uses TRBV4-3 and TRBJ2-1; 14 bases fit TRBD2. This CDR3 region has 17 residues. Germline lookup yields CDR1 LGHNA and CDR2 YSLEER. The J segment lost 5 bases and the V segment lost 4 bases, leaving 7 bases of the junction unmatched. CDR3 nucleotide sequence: TGCGCCAGCAGCCTTGGGACTAGCGGGGGCCTCAACAATGAGCAGTTCTTC. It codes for CASSLGTSGGLNNEQFF.

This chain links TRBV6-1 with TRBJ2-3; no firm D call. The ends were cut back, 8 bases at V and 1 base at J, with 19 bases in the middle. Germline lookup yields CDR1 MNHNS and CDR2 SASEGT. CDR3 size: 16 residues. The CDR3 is CASSRWVTPGTDTQYF. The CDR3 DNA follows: TGTGCCAGCTCCAGATGGGTAACCCCGGGCACAGATACGCAGTATTTT.

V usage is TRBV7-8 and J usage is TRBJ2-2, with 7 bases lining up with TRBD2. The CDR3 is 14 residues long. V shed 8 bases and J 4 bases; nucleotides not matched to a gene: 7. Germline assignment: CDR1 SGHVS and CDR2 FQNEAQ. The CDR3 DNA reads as TGTGCCAGCGGGAGGGGTGCGGTCACCGGGGAGCTGTTTTTT. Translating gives CASGRGAVTGELFF.